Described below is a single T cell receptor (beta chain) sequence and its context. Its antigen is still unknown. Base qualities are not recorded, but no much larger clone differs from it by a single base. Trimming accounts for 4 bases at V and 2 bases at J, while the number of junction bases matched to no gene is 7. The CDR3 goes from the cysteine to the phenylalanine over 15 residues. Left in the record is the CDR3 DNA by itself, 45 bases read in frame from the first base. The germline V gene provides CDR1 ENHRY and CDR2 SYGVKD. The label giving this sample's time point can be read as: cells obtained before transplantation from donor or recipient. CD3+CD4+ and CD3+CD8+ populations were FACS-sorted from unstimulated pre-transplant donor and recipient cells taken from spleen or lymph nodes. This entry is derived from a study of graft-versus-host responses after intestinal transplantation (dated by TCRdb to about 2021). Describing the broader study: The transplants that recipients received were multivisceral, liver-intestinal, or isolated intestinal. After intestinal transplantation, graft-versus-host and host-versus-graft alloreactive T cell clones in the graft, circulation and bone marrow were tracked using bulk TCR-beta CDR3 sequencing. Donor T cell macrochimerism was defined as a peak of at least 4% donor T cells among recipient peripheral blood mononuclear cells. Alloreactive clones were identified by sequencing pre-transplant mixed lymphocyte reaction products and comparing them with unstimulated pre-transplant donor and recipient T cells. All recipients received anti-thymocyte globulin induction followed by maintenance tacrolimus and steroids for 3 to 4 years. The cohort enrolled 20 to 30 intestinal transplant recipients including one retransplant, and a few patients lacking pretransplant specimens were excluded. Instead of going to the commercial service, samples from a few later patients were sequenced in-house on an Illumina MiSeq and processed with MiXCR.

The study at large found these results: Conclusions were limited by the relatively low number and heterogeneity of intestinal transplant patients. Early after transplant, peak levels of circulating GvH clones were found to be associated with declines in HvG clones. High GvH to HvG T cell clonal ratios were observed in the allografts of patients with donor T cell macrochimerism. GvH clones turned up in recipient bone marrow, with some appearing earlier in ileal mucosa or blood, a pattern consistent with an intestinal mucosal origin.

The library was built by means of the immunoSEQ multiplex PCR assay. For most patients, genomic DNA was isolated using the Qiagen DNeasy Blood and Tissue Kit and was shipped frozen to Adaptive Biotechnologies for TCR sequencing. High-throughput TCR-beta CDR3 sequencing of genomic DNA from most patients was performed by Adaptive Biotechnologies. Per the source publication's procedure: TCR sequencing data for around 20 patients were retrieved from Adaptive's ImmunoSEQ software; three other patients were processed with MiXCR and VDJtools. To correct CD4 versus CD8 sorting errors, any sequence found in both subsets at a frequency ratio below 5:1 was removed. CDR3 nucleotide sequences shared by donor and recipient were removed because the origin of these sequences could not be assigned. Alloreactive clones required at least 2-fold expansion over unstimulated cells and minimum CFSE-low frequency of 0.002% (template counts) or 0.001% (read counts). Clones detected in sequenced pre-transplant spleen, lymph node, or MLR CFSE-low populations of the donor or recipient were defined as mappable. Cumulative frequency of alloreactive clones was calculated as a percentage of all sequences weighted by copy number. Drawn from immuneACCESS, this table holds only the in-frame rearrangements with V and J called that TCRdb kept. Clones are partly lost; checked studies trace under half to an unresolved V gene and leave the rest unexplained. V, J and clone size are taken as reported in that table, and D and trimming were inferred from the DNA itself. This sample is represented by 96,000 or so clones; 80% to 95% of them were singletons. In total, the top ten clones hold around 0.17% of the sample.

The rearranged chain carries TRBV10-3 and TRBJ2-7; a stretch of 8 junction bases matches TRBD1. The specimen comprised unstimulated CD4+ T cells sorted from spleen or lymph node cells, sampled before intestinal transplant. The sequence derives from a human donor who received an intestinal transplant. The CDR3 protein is CAISASDRAAYEQYF. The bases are TGTGCCATCAGTGCCTCGGACAGGGCCGCCTACGAGCAGTACTTC.